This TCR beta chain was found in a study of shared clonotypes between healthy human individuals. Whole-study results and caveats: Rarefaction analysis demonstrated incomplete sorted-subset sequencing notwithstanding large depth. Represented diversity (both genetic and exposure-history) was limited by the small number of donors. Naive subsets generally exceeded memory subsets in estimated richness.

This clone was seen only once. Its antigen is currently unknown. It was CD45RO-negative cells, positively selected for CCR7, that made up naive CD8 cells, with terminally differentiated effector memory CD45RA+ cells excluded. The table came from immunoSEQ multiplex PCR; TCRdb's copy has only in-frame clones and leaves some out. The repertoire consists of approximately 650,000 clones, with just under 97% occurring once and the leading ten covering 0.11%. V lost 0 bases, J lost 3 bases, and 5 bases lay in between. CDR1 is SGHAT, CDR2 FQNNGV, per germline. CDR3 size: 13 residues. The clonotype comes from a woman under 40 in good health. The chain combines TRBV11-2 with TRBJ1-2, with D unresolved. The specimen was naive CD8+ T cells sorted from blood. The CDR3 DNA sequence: TGTGCCAGCAGCTTAGACCGGTACTATGGCTACACCTTC. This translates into CASSLDRYYGYTF.